This T cell receptor beta chain was identified during a study of blood T cell repertoires in COVID-19. Overall study context: Whether acute or convalescent, the COVID-19 samples came from the United States, Italy and Spain. PBMCs, B-cell-depleted T cells, or T cells were the source of the cDNA or gDNA that made up the material.

The germline V gene encodes CDR1 SGDLS and CDR2 YYNGEE. The CDR3 length is 15 residues. V lost 4 bases and J lost 2; bases outside the gene matches: 4. The authors' processing: Researchers report that nucleated cell counts were estimated from reference gene primer amplification. Generated by immunoSEQ multiplex PCR, the TCRdb table keeps only in-frame clones and is missing some. V, J and clone size are taken as reported in that table, and D and trimming were inferred from the DNA itself. This sample carries approximately 240,000 clones, 70% to 90% of them seen once, and the ten largest clones take around 3%.

V is TRBV9 and J is TRBJ2-7, with 12 nucleotides matching TRBD2. This clonotype was obtained from a man aged 50 to 60 who had recovered from COVID-19. Sequences were obtained from peripheral blood. Here the CDR3 reads CASSPRTSGTYEQYF. CDR3 nucleotide sequence: TGTGCCAGCAGCCCCCGGACTAGCGGGACCTACGAGCAGTACTTC.